The 27 T cell receptor beta chains below were found in one sample sequenced in a study of blood T cell repertoires in COVID-19. Some clones are missing from TCRdb's copy, which holds only in-frame ones; the method was immunoSEQ multiplex PCR. The sample lists 200,000 to 300,000 clones; approximately 85% were seen once. Sequencing input: peripheral blood. The receptors come from a woman under 40 with acute or convalescent COVID-19.

The chain is built from TRBV11-2 and TRBJ1-3; D is possibly TRBD1 (5 bases). The V end lost 6 bases, the J end lost 8 bases, and 11 bases lay between the germline ends. CDR3 length: 12 residues. Per the germline V gene, CDR1 is SGHAT and CDR2 is FQNNGV. CDR3: CASSPGLDTIYF. The CDR3 DNA follows: TGTGCCAGCAGTCCAGGGCTAGACACCATATATTTT.

This clone was picked up one time. This chain links TRBV5-1 with TRBJ1-4; 9 bases are shared with TRBD1. CDR1 and CDR2 from the germline V gene are SGHRS and YFSETQ. The CDR3 sequence is 13 residues long. J was trimmed by 6 bases and V by 4 bases; bases with no gene match: 1. The CDR3 spells CASSTGGDEKLFF. Here the CDR3 DNA reads TGCGCCAGCAGCACAGGGGGCGATGAAAAACTGTTTTTT.

This clone has only a few counts. The V and J genes are TRBV30 and TRBJ2-7; TRBD2 might be the D (7 bases). CDR1 GTSNPN and CDR2 SVGIG come from the germline V gene (reference sequence). The ends were cut back, 1 base at V and 5 bases at J, with 18 bases in the middle. The CDR3 length is 15 residues. The CDR3 bases are TGTGCCTGGAGTGCCCACACGGGGGGCCCTCACGAGCAGTACTTC. As protein: CAWSAHTGGPHEQYF.

V is TRBV7-8 and J is TRBJ2-1, with 10 bases fitting TRBD1. V lost 1 base, J lost 9 bases, and 6 bases stayed unmatched. The CDR3 consists of 15 residues. The germline gives CDR1 SGHVS, CDR2 FQNEAQ. The CDR3 is CASSLGQGAVFEQFF. The DNA of the CDR3 is TGTGCCAGCAGCTTAGGACAGGGGGCAGTGTTTGAGCAGTTCTTC.

The chain recombines TRBV29-1 with TRBJ1-2; D might be TRBD1 (6 bases). Trimming removed 3 bases at V and 6 bases at J, with 23 bases between. This CDR3 has 16 residues. Germline V gene sequence: CDR1 SQVTM, CDR2 ANQGSEA. CDR3 bases: TGCAGCGTTGACCGAGCGAAGACCCAGGGGAAGGATGGCTACACCTTC. Translation: CSVDRAKTQGKDGYTF.

This rearrangement joins TRBV7-6 to TRBJ2-1; 8 bases are shared with TRBD2. V was clipped by 5 bases and J by 5 bases; unmatched bases: 5. The CDR3 consists of 14 residues. Germline V gene lookup returns CDR1 SGHVS and CDR2 FNYEAQ. CDR3 amino acids: CASSPGGGNNEQFF. The DNA of the CDR3 is TGTGCCAGCAGCCCCGGGGGGGGGAACAATGAGCAGTTCTTC.

DNA for the CDR3: TGTGCCAGTAGTATCTTGCTAACTGGAGTTTATGGCTACACCTTC. Translating gives CASSILLTGVYGYTF. This chain links TRBV19 with TRBJ1-2; unclear D gene. The CDR3 covers 15 residues. Germline values: CDR1 LNHDA, CDR2 SQIVND (reference sequence). The V end lost 3 bases, the J end lost 5 bases, and 16 bases lay between the germline ends.

The rearrangement joins TRBV5-1 to TRBJ1-4; possible D gene TRBD1, 5 bases. Germline lookup yields CDR1 SGHRS and CDR2 YFSETQ. Between the trimmed V and J ends, which lost 2 bases and 0 bases, there was a span of 8 bases. The CDR3 is 15 amino acids. The CDR3 is CASSLVTATNEKLFF. Here the CDR3 DNA reads TGCGCCAGCAGCTTAGTGACAGCAACTAATGAAAAACTGTTTTTT. The variable domain in full, completed from reference TRBV5-1 and TRBJ1-4, reads KAGVTQTPRYLIKTRGQQVTLSCSPISGHRSVSWYQQTPGQGLQFLFEYFSETQRNKGNFPGRFSGRQFSNSRSEMNVSTLELGDSALYLCASSLVTATNEKLFFGSGTQLSVL.

This sequence joins TRBV4-2 and TRBJ2-1; D may be TRBD2 (5 bases). The CDR3 extends over 16 amino acids. Germline CDR1 LGHNA, CDR2 YNFKEQ. Trimming pared 7 bases from V and 6 bases from J, leaving 22 bases between. Written as DNA, the CDR3 is TGTGCCAGCACCACGGAAGGACTTCTGGCATCCAATGAGCAGTTCTTC. Translation gives CASTTEGLLASNEQFF.

The chain is built from TRBV7-8 and TRBJ1-2; maybe TRBD1 (6 bases). V lost 5 bases to trimming and J lost 8 bases, with 15 bases between them. This CDR3 contains 13 residues. The germline V gene encodes CDR1 SGHVS and CDR2 FQNEAQ. Written as DNA, the CDR3 is TGTGCCAGCAGCCACACAGGGAGAAACGGCTACACCTTC. This gives the protein CASSHTGRNGYTF.

The genes are TRBV4-3 and TRBJ1-3, with D maybe TRBD1 (5 bases). The CDR3 loop spans 13 amino acids. The germline V gene encodes CDR1 LGHNA and CDR2 YSLEER. Trimming shortened V by 2 bases and J by 8 bases, and 10 bases separated the two germline ends. The CDR3 spells CASSQLIRDTIYF. CDR3 nucleotides: TGCGCCAGCAGCCAACTCATCAGGGACACCATATATTTT.

This chain links TRBV29-1 with TRBJ2-7; 7 bases fit TRBD1. The CDR3 loop spans 15 amino acids. After removal of 6 bases from V and 0 bases from J, the junction contained 11 bases not matched to a gene. Germline V gene data show CDR1 as SQVTM and CDR2 as ANQGSEA. Here the CDR3 reads CSVEYRQGTSYEQYF. CDR3 coding DNA: TGCAGCGTCGAATACCGACAGGGTACCTCCTACGAGCAGTACTTC.

This clone was seen a single time. V usage is TRBV18 and J usage is TRBJ1-4; 12 bases agree with TRBD1. V dropped 0 bases and J dropped 2; count of bases not matched to a gene: 7. This CDR3 has 19 amino acids. The germline gives CDR1 KGHSH, CDR2 LQKENI. CDR3 loop: CASSPPKGQGASTNEKLFF. Here the CDR3 DNA reads TGTGCCAGCTCACCACCGAAGGGACAGGGGGCTTCTACTAATGAAAAACTGTTTTTT.

This chain links TRBV6-2 or TRBV6-3 with TRBJ2-7, with 8 bases matching TRBD1. After removal of 5 bases from V and 1 base from J, the junction contained 1 base not matched to a gene. The CDR3 length is 13 residues. Germline lookup yields CDR1 MNHEY and CDR2 SVGEGT. As DNA, the CDR3 is TGTGCCAGCAGTAGGACAGGGTCCTACGAGCAGTACTTC. It translates to CASSRTGSYEQYF.

The chain links TRBV12-3 or TRBV12-4 to TRBJ2-1, with TRBD2 matching over 8 bases. Trimming at V came to 8 bases and at J to 9 bases, leaving 6 bases not matched to a gene. The CDR3 has 12 amino acids. CDR3 amino acids: CASRTGGREQFF. The CDR3 bases are TGTGCCAGCCGAACGGGAGGGCGTGAGCAGTTCTTC.

This chain connects TRBV12-3 or TRBV12-4 to TRBJ1-2; 7 bases agree with TRBD1. The CDR3 consists of 13 residues. V lost 6 bases, J lost 4 bases, and 5 bases stayed unmatched. The CDR3 bases are TGTGCCAGCAGCCTACGGGACAGCTATGGCTACACCTTC. This translates into CASSLRDSYGYTF.

The V and J genes are TRBV4-3 and TRBJ1-6; D not resolved. This CDR3 has 16 residues. CDR1 is LGHNA, CDR2 YSLEER, per germline. With 5 bases removed from V and 7 bases from J, the gap between germline ends came to 18 bases. CDR3 amino acids: CASSLVGHAANSPLHF. The CDR3 nucleotides read TGCGCCAGCAGCTTAGTGGGCCATGCCGCAAATTCACCCCTCCACTTT.

This clone was recorded once. V is TRBV7-2 and J is TRBJ2-7; TRBD2 might be the D (6 bases). Germline V gene sequence: CDR1 SGHTA, CDR2 FQGNSA. The V gene lost 5 bases and the J gene lost 4 bases, with 15 bases spanning the gap. CDR3 length: 14 residues. The CDR3 spells CASSPRLARYEQYF. CDR3 sequence (DNA): TGTGCCAGCAGCCCCCGGCTAGCGAGATACGAGCAGTACTTC.

This sequence joins TRBV5-1 and TRBJ1-1; a possible D gene is TRBD1 (5 bases). V was pared by 4 bases and J by 6 bases, with 19 bases between. This CDR3 comprises 15 residues. Germline V gene sequence: CDR1 SGHRS, CDR2 YFSETQ. CDR3 protein: CASSQARGAGAEAFF. CDR3 coding DNA: TGCGCCAGCAGCCAGGCCCGCGGGGCTGGGGCTGAAGCTTTCTTT.

This sequence joins TRBV19 and TRBJ1-3; 7 bases align to TRBD1. The CDR3 is 13 amino acids. Trimming removed 10 bases from V and 2 bases from J; junction bases left unmatched: 5. Germline lookup yields CDR1 LNHDA and CDR2 SQIVND (reference sequence). The CDR3 DNA follows: TGTGCCACCAGGGGGACAACTGGAAACACCATATATTTT. Protein: CATRGTTGNTIYF. Full variable domain (missing parts from reference TRBV19 and TRBJ1-3): DGGITQSPKYLFRKEGQNVTLSCEQNLNHDAMYWYRQDPGQGLRLIYYSQIVNDFQKGDIAEGYSVSREKKESFPLTVTSAQKNPTAFYLCATRGTTGNTIYFGEGSWLTVV.

Of note for this clone: Other DNA sequences of this sample code for an identical CDR3. The chain carries TRBV5-4 and TRBJ2-7, with 8 bases lining up with TRBD1. Per the germline V gene, CDR1 is SGHNT and CDR2 is YYREEE (reference sequence). The CDR3 consists of 14 residues. Trimming cost V 1 base and J 2 bases; bases outside gene matches: 2. This chain's CDR3 is CASSLPGGPYEQYF. DNA of the CDR3: TGTGCCAGCAGCTTGCCAGGGGGCCCCTACGAGCAGTACTTC.

The chain combines TRBV6-1 with TRBJ1-5; TRBD1 agrees at 9 bases. After removal of 3 bases from V and 2 bases from J, the junction contained 11 bases not matched to a gene. The CDR3 consists of 18 residues. Germline lookup yields CDR1 MNHNS and CDR2 SASEGT. The CDR3 bases are TGTGCCAGCAGTGAGGGGACAGGGAACCCTGATGGCAATCAGCCCCAGCATTTT. As protein: CASSEGTGNPDGNQPQHF.

This clone was counted a single time. The chain combines TRBV4-3 with TRBJ2-6, with D possibly matching TRBD1 (6 bases). The germline gives CDR1 LGHNA, CDR2 YSLEER. Deletions cut 5 bases from V and 0 bases from J, with 17 bases between. This CDR3 contains 18 residues. The CDR3: CASSLATGYDSGANVLTF. DNA of the CDR3: TGCGCCAGCAGCTTAGCAACAGGGTATGACTCTGGGGCCAACGTCCTGACTTTC.

The chain carries TRBV2 and TRBJ2-3; TRBD2 aligns across 7 bases. From germline, CDR1 is SNHLY and CDR2 FYNNEI. After removal of 5 bases from V and 2 bases from J, the junction contained 7 bases not matched to a gene. The CDR3 has 15 amino acids. The CDR3 is CASSLWREYTDTQYF. As DNA, the CDR3 is TGTGCCAGCAGTCTCTGGCGGGAGTACACAGATACGCAGTATTTT.

This clone is a singleton in its sample. The chain carries TRBV6-2 or TRBV6-3 and TRBJ2-7, with TRBD2 identical over 7 bases. Germline V gene lookup returns CDR1 MNHEY and CDR2 SVGEGT. V was clipped by 0 bases and J by 4 bases; unmatched bases: 6. The CDR3 length is 15 residues. The DNA of the CDR3 is TGTGCCAGCAGTTACTCGGGGACTACCCTGTACGAGCAGTACTTC. Its protein product is CASSYSGTTLYEQYF.

The V call is TRBV27, the J call TRBJ2-1; TRBD2 matches 11 bases. CDR3 size: 18 residues. V was clipped by 2 bases and J by 1 base; unmatched bases: 7. Germline V CDR1 and CDR2: MNHEY, SMNVEV (reference sequence). CDR3 sequence: CASSLVAGGPPSYNEQFF. CDR3 in DNA: TGTGCCAGCAGTTTAGTAGCGGGAGGGCCCCCATCCTACAATGAGCAGTTCTTC.

This clone was recorded once. The J gene is TRBJ1-2, the V gene TRBV6-5; a weak D match, TRBD1 (6 bases). V lost 6 bases, J lost 2 bases, and 16 bases lay in between. The CDR3 sequence is 15 residues long. CDR1 MNHEY and CDR2 SVGAGI come from the germline V gene. This chain's CDR3 is CASRIPGGANYGYTF. The DNA for the CDR3 is TGTGCCAGCAGAATCCCGGGGGGGGCGAACTATGGCTACACCTTC.